This T cell receptor (beta chain) was sequenced for a study of blood T cell repertoires in COVID-19. Here immunoSEQ multiplex PCR was the method, and the copy in TCRdb shows in-frame clones only, minus some. The table has around 250,000 clones, almost 85% seen once. Trimming took 0 bases from V and 2 from J; bases not matched to a gene: 2. The CDR3 spans 15 residues. CDR1 is SGDLS, CDR2 YYNGEE, per germline. The chain employs TRBV9 and TRBJ1-1; 9 nucleotides line up with TRBD1. The sequence derives from a man aged 35 to 55 who had recovered from COVID-19. The material sequenced was PBMCs or T cells enriched from blood (not recorded which). CDR3 DNA: TGTGCCAGCAGCGTAGAGGGACAGGGCAACACTGAAGCTTTCTTT. Its translation is CASSVEGQGNTEAFF.